This TCR beta chain was sequenced in a study of CD8 T cells in Susac syndrome. Random hexamers served to reverse transcribe roughly 0.45 to 1 ug RNA. TCRdb reprocessed the immunoSEQ multiplex PCR reads with MiXCR, giving one entry per CDR3 protein. The sample has 240,000 or so distinct CDR3 sequences; 95% to 97% are singletons. A note on this clonotype: Antigen unknown.

Notes on the study in general: Regarding the TCR sequencing and HLA analysis, the study admitted that a relatively small number of individuals were involved.

V lost 10 bases and J lost 2, with 18 bases in between. This CDR3 region has 14 residues. Germline V gene sequence: CDR1 SGHNT, CDR2 YYREEE (reference sequence). The chain combines TRBV5-4 with TRBJ2-5; no definite D call. This TCR came from a human donor with Susac syndrome. Sequencing input: CD4+ T cells from PBMCs. The CDR3 DNA reads TGTGCCGGCCATTCCGGGTCTCCACAAGAGACCCAGTACTTC. This gives the protein CAGHSGSPQETQYF. Using reference TRBV5-4 and TRBJ2-5 for the parts outside the CDR3, the full variable domain is ETGVTQSPTHLIKTRGQQVTLRCSSQSGHNTVSWYQQALGQGPQFIFQYYREEENGRGNFPPRFSGLQFPNYSSELNVNALELDDSALYLCAGHSGSPQETQYFGPGTRLLVL.